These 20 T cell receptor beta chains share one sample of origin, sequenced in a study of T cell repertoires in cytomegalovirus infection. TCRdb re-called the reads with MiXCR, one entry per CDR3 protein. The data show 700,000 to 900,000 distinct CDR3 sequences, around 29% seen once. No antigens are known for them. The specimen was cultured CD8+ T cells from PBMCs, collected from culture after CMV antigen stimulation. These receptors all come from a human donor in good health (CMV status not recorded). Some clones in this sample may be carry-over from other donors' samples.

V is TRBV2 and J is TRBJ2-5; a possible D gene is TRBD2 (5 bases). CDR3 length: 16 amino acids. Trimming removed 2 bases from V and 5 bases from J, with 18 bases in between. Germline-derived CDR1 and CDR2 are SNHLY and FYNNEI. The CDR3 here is CASSELVGPGGETQYF. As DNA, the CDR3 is TGTGCCAGCAGTGAATTGGTCGGTCCCGGCGGGGAGACCCAGTACTTC. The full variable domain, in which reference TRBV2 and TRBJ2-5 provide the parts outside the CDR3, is EPEVTQTPSHQVTQMGQEVILRCVPISNHLYFYWYRQILGQKVEFLVSFYNNEISEKSEIFDDQFSVERPDGSNFTLKIRSTKLEDSAMYFCASSELVGPGGETQYFGPGTRLLVL.

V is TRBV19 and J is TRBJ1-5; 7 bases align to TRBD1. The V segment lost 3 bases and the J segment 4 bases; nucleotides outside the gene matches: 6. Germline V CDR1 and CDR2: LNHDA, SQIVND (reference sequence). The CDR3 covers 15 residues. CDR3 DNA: TGTGCCAGTAGTATTTTCGCAGGGGGGAATCAGCCCCAGCATTTT. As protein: CASSIFAGGNQPQHF.

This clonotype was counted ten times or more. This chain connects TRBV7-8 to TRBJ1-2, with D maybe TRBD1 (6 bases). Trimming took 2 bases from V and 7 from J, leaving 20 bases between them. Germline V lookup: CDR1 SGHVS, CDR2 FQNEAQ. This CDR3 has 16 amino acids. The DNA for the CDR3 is TGTGCCAGCAGCTTAACTACAGGGCACTCGCAGGGTGGCTACACCTTC. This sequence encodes CASSLTTGHSQGGYTF.

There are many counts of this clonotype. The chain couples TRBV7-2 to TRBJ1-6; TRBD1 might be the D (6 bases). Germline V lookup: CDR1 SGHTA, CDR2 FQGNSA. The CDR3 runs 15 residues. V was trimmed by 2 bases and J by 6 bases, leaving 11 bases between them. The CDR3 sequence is CASSLIQGPNSPLHF. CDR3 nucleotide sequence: TGTGCCAGCAGCTTAATACAGGGCCCTAATTCACCCCTCCACTTT.

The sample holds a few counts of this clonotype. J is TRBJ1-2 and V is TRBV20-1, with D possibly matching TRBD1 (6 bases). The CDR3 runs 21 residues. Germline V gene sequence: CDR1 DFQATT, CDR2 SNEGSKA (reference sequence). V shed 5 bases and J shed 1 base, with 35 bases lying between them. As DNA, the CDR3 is TGCAGTGCTCCTAAACCTACGGGGGACAAAAGAGACTTATGGGTTAACTATGGCTACACCTTC. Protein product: CSAPKPTGDKRDLWVNYGYTF.

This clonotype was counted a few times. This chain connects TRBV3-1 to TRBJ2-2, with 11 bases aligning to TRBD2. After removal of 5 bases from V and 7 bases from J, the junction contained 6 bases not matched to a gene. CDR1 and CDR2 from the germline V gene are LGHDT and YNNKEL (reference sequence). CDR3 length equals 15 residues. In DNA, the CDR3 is TGTGCCAGCAGCTCAACTAGCGGGGGTCTCGGGGAGCTGTTTTTT. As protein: CASSSTSGGLGELFF.

Here the CDR3 reads CASRWGRGTEAFF. The DNA of the CDR3 is TGTGCCAGCAGATGGGGGCGAGGAACTGAAGCTTTCTTT. The chain couples TRBV25-1 to TRBJ1-1; weak D call: TRBD1 (6 bases). The CDR3 runs to 13 residues. The V gene's germline CDR1 is MGHDK and CDR2 SYGVNS. Trimming removed 6 bases from V and 5 bases from J, with 13 bases in between.

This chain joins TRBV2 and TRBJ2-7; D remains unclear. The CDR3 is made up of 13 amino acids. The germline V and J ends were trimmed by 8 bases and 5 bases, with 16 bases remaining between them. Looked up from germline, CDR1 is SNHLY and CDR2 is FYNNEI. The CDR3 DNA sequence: TGTGCCAGCCAGTACGTATCCCCAAACGAGCAGTACTTC. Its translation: CASQYVSPNEQYF.

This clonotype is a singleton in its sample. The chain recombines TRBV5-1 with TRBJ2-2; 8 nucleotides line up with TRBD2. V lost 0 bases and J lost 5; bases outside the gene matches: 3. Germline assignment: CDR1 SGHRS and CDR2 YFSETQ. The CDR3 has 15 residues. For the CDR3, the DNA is TGCGCCAGCAGCTTGGAGCGGGGGCGTACCGGGGAGCTGTTTTTT. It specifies CASSLERGRTGELFF.

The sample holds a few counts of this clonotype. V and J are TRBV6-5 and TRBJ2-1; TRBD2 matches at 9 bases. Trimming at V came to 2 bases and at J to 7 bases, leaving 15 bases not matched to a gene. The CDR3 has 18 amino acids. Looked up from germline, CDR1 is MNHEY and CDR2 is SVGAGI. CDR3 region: CASSYRPGGGVIQNEQFF. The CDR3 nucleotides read TGTGCCAGCAGTTACCGCCCCGGCGGGGGGGTTATCCAGAATGAGCAGTTCTTC.

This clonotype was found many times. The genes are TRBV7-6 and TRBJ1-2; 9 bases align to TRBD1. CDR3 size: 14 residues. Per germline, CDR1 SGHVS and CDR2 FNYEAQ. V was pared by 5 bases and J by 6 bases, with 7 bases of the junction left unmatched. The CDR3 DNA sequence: TGTGCCAGCAGCCCCGGGACAGGGATAGATGGCTACACCTTC. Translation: CASSPGTGIDGYTF. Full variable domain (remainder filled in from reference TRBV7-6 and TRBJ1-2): GAGVSQSPRYKVTKRGQDVALRCDPISGHVSLYWYRQALGQGPEFLTYFNYEAQQDKSGLPNDRFSAERPEGSISTLTIQRTEQRDSAMYRCASSPGTGIDGYTFGSGTRLTVV.

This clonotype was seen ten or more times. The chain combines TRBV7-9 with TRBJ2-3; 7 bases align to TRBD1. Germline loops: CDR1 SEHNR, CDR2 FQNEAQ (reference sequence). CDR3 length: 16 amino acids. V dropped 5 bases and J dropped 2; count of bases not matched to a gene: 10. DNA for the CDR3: TGTGCCAGCAGCGGGGGACAGATGGGAACCACAGATACGCAGTATTTT. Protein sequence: CASSGGQMGTTDTQYF.

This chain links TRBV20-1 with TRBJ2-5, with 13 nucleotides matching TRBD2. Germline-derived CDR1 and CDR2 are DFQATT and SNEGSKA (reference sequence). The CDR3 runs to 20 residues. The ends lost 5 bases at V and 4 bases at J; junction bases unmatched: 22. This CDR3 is CSAPTSGGALIYPNAETQYF. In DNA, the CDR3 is TGCAGTGCTCCTACTAGCGGGGGGGCCTTGATCTACCCCAACGCAGAGACCCAGTACTTC.

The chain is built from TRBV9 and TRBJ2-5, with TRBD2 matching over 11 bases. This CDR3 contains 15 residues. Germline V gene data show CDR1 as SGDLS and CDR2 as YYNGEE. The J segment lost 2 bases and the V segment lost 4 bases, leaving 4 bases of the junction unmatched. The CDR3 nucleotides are TGTGCCAGCAGCCGTAGCGGGGGGGTTCAAGAGACCCAGTACTTC. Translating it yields CASSRSGGVQETQYF. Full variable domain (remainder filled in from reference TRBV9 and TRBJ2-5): DSGVTQTPKHLITATGQRVTLRCSPRSGDLSVYWYQQSLDQGLQFLIQYYNGEERAKGNILERFSAQQFPDLHSELNLSSLELGDSALYFCASSRSGGVQETQYFGPGTRLLVL.

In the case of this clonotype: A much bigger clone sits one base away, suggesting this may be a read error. In DNA, the CDR3 is TGTGCCAGCTACAACCCCGGGGGAGTAGTGACCCAGTACTTC. This sequence encodes CASYNPGGVVTQYF. The chain carries TRBV7-2 and TRBJ2-5, with D perhaps matching TRBD2 (6 bases). Germline CDR1 is SGHTA and CDR2 is FQGNSA. The V end lost 8 bases, the J end lost 7 bases, and 20 bases lay between the germline ends. The CDR3 contains 14 residues.

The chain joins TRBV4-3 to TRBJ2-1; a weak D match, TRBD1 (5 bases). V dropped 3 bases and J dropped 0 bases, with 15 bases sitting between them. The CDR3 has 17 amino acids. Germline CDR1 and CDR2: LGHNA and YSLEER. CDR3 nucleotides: TGCGCCAGCAGCCATCTCCAGGGCCATAGCTCCTACAATGAGCAGTTCTTC. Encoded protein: CASSHLQGHSSYNEQFF.

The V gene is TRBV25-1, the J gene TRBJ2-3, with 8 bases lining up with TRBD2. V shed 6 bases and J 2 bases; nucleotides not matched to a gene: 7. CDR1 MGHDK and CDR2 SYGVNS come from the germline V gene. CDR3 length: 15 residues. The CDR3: CASRNRGGPTDTQYF. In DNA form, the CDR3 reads TGTGCCAGCAGGAATCGCGGGGGGCCCACAGATACGCAGTATTTT.

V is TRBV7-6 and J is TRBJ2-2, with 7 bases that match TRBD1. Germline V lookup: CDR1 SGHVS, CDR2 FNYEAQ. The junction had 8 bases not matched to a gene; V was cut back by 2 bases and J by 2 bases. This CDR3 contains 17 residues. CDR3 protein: CASSLPSGQSNTGELFF. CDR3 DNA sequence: TGTGCCAGCAGCTTACCCTCGGGACAGTCCAACACCGGGGAGCTGTTTTTT. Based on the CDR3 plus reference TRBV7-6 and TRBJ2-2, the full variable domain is GAGVSQSPRYKVTKRGQDVALRCDPISGHVSLYWYRQALGQGPEFLTYFNYEAQQDKSGLPNDRFSAERPEGSISTLTIQRTEQRDSAMYRCASSLPSGQSNTGELFFGEGSRLTVL.

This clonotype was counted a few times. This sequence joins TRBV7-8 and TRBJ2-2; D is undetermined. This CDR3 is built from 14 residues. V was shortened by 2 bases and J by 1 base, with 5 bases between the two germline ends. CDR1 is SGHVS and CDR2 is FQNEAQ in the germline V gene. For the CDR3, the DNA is TGTGCCAGCAGCTTAACCCTGAACACCGGGGAGCTGTTTTTT. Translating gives CASSLTLNTGELFF. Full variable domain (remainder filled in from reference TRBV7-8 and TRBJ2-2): GAGVSQSPRYKVAKRGQDVALRCDPISGHVSLFWYQQALGQGPEFLTYFQNEAQLDKSGLPSDRFFAERPEGSVSTLKIQRTQQEDSAVYLCASSLTLNTGELFFGEGSRLTVL.

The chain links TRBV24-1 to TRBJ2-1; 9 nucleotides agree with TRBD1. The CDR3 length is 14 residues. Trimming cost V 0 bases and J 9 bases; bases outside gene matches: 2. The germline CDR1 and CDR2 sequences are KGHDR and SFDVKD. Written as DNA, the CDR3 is TGTGCCACCAGTGATTTGACAGGGGGCGTTGAGCAGTTCTTC. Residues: CATSDLTGGVEQFF.